The 7 T cell receptor beta chains below were found in one sample sequenced in a study of cytomegalovirus exposure and HLA in healthy donors. PCR used 60 Vbeta primers and 13 Jbeta primers. Sequencing was performed with immunoSEQ multiplex PCR; in TCRdb, only in-frame clones are kept and a portion is missing. In the table there are roughly 170,000 clones, approximately 75% of which are singletons. Input material: PBMCs. The receptor source for this set is a girl under 18 in good health and CMV-seronegative.

The rearrangement links TRBV9 to TRBJ2-2; possibly TRBD2 for D (6 bases). There are 13 residues in the CDR3. V was cut by 3 bases and J by 6 bases, with 9 bases left in between. Germline CDR1 SGDLS, CDR2 YYNGEE. The CDR3 bases are TGTGCCAGCAGCGCCCGACTAGCCGGGGAGCTGTTTTTT. Translation: CASSARLAGELFF.

The CDR3 DNA reads as TGTGCCATCATGGACAGGGATCGTCTCGGCTACACCTTC. As protein: CAIMDRDRLGYTF. This chain links TRBV10-3 with TRBJ1-2; 8 bases are shared with TRBD1. Germline loops: CDR1 ENHRY, CDR2 SYGVKD. CDR3 size: 13 residues. The J segment lost 8 bases and the V segment lost 7 bases, leaving 9 bases of the junction unmatched.

The rearrangement joins TRBV7-9 to TRBJ2-7; D gene ambiguous. V dropped 1 base and J dropped 3 bases, with 7 bases sitting between them. CDR1 and CDR2 from the germline V gene are SEHNR and FQNEAQ (reference sequence). The length of the CDR3 is 13 residues. The CDR3 bases are TGTGCCAGCAGCTTAGTTGGAGACTACGAGCAGTACTTC. It translates to CASSLVGDYEQYF. The full variable domain, with the rest looked up from reference TRBV7-9 and TRBJ2-7, is DTGVSQNPRHKITKRGQNVTFRCDPISEHNRLYWYRQTLGQGPEFLTYFQNEAQLEKSRLLSDRFSAERPKGSFSTLEIQRTEQGDSAMYLCASSLVGDYEQYFGPGTRLTVT.

This chain connects TRBV5-1 to TRBJ2-7; 9 bases are shared with TRBD1. V was clipped by 0 bases and J by 6 bases; unmatched bases: 7. This CDR3 comprises 15 residues. Germline lookup yields CDR1 SGHRS and CDR2 YFSETQ. CDR3 region: CASSLEDRGLGEQYF. DNA of the CDR3: TGCGCCAGCAGCTTGGAGGACAGGGGTTTGGGCGAGCAGTACTTC.

The rearrangement uses TRBV7-2 and TRBJ1-4; D unresolved. Germline assignment: CDR1 SGHTA and CDR2 FQGNSA. V was cut by 5 bases and J by 8 bases, with 15 bases left in between. The CDR3 consists of 14 residues. The CDR3, as DNA: TGTGCCAGCAGCCCGAGGTCGGCGGTGGAAAAACTGTTTTTT. Its protein product is CASSPRSAVEKLFF.

This clone showed up just a few times. The gene calls are TRBV5-1 and TRBJ1-2, with 9 nucleotides matching TRBD1. Germline values: CDR1 SGHRS, CDR2 YFSETQ. This CDR3 region has 15 residues. The V segment lost 4 bases and the J segment 4 bases; nucleotides outside the gene matches: 8. CDR3: CASSLNRGQFYGYTF. CDR3 DNA: TGCGCCAGCAGCCTAAACAGGGGGCAGTTCTATGGCTACACCTTC.

This clone was observed a single time. The J gene is TRBJ1-1, the V gene TRBV5-1, with unresolved D. The V end was cut by 2 bases, the J end by 2 bases, with 13 bases between. Germline V CDR1 and CDR2: SGHRS, YFSETQ. The CDR3 covers 15 residues. The CDR3 spells CASSFFTELNTEAFF. The CDR3 nucleotides are TGCGCCAGCAGCTTCTTCACAGAACTCAACACTGAAGCTTTCTTT.